This TCR beta chain was recovered during a study of T cell responses to AZD1222 COVID-19 vaccine. Study-level findings and limits: Only five to seven individuals given AZD1222 were seropositive at baseline. Two AZD1222 doses significantly raised spike-specific TCR breadth and depth over controls. Reports indicate that nearly half of spike-specific TCRs are directed at unmutated variant regions.

Regarding this clone: Its antigen is not known.

With 5 bases removed from V and 0 bases from J, the gap between germline ends came to 13 bases. The germline gives CDR1 SQVTM, CDR2 ANQGSEA. This CDR3 is 14 amino acids long. TCRdb's table, derived via immunoSEQ multiplex PCR, lists solely in-frame clones and lacks some. The data contain about 97,000 clones, 70% to 90% of them singletons. V usage is TRBV29-1 and J usage is TRBJ1-2; D gene unclear. This sample comprised peripheral blood, obtained on day 0 of AZD1222 vaccination. The clonotype originates from an adult in good health. CDR3 loop: CSVRGRQANYGYTF. Written as DNA, the CDR3 is TGCAGCGTTCGTGGGAGGCAAGCTAACTATGGCTACACCTTC.